These 11 T cell receptor beta chains originate from one sample sequenced in a study of shared clonotypes between healthy human individuals. This table comes from immunoSEQ multiplex PCR, and its TCRdb copy is limited to in-frame clones, with some not included. Among over a million clones listed, 95% to 97% were seen once. Specimen: naive CD4+ T cells sorted from blood. Subset in this sample: CD45RA+ positively selected. These receptor sequences come from a man younger than 40 in good health.

This chain uses TRBV5-4 with TRBJ2-1, with D uncertain. This CDR3 contains 13 residues. V was clipped by 0 bases and J by 3 bases, with 4 bases between them. Per germline, CDR1 SGHNT and CDR2 YYREEE (reference sequence). The CDR3 here is CASSLGGYNEQFF. The CDR3 DNA reads as TGTGCCAGCAGCTTGGGGGGCTACAATGAGCAGTTCTTC.

About this clone: Within the sample, other DNA sequences also encode this same CDR3. This chain links TRBV7-6 with TRBJ2-3, with TRBD2 matching over 9 bases. The CDR3 has 15 amino acids. Germline CDR1 is SGHVS and CDR2 is FNYEAQ. With V trimmed by 1 base and J by 2 bases, 1 base remained unmatched. DNA of the CDR3: TGTGCCAGCAGCTTAGGGACTAGCGACACAGATACGCAGTATTTT. It yields the protein CASSLGTSDTDTQYF.

In its sample, this clone was seen once. V gene TRBV18 combines with J gene TRBJ2-3, with 12 bases lining up with TRBD2. CDR1 and CDR2 from the germline V gene are KGHSH and LQKENI. V trimming: 6 bases; J trimming: 4 bases; junction bases outside the gene matches: 8. The CDR3 length is 16 residues. CDR3: CASSLSSGRAPDTQYF. In nucleotides, the CDR3 is TGTGCCAGCTCTCTATCTAGCGGGAGGGCCCCAGATACGCAGTATTTT.

The chain carries TRBV5-1 and TRBJ2-7; D gene uncertain. The CDR3 is 15 residues long. Germline V gene data show CDR1 as SGHRS and CDR2 as YFSETQ. V shed 4 bases and J shed 2 bases, with 16 bases lying between them. CDR3 amino acids: CASSTEVGLAYEQYF. As DNA, the CDR3 is TGCGCCAGCAGCACCGAGGTAGGGTTGGCCTACGAGCAGTACTTC.

The chain joins TRBV23-1 to TRBJ1-5; 9 nucleotides line up with TRBD1. TRBV23-1 is treated as an ORF (open reading frame) with a function not yet certain. The CDR3 spans 20 residues. J lost 3 bases, V lost 0 bases, and 15 bases had no gene match. The CDR3 bases are TGCGCCAGCAGTCAATCGGGACAGGGTAGGGGACTGGTAAACAATCAGCCCCAGCATTTT. It is translated as CASSQSGQGRGLVNNQPQHF.

The chain is built from TRBV18 and TRBJ1-5; TRBD1 aligns across 7 bases. Germline V CDR1 and CDR2: KGHSH, LQKENI. The CDR3 covers 16 residues. The junction had 2 bases not matched to a gene; V was cut back by 0 bases and J by 0 bases. The CDR3 nucleotides read TGTGCCAGCTCACCACCGGGACAGTATAGCAATCAGCCCCAGCATTTT. Encoded protein: CASSPPGQYSNQPQHF. The complete variable domain, with remaining parts taken from reference TRBV18 and TRBJ1-5, reads NAGVMQNPRHLVRRRGQEARLRCSPMKGHSHVYWYRQLPEEGLKFMVYLQKENIIDESGMPKERFSAEFPKEGPSILRIQQVVRGDSAAYFCASSPPGQYSNQPQHFGDGTRLSIL.

This clone was observed a single time. The gene calls are TRBV5-6 and TRBJ2-2, with 8 positions matching TRBD1. The V gene end was trimmed by 2 bases and the J gene end by 4 bases; junction bases not matched to a gene: 10. Germline V gene data show CDR1 as SGHDT and CDR2 as YYEEEE. The CDR3 sequence is 17 residues long. CDR3 nucleotide sequence: TGTGCCAGCAGCTTAGTATTCGGACAGGGAATCACCGGGGAGCTGTTTTTT. It specifies CASSLVFGQGITGELFF.

This clone showed up just once. The J gene is TRBJ2-7, the V gene TRBV9, with a weak D call TRBD2 (6 bases). The CDR3 runs to 14 residues. The V end was cut by 1 base, the J end by 2 bases, with 10 bases between. CDR1 is SGDLS, CDR2 YYNGEE, per germline. Written as DNA, the CDR3 is TGTGCCAGCAGCGTATCTAGCGCAACCTACGAGCAGTACTTC. It encodes CASSVSSATYEQYF.

The genes are TRBV5-1 and TRBJ1-1; the D is unclear. Germline CDR1 SGHRS, CDR2 YFSETQ. This CDR3 is 14 amino acids long. V was cut by 6 bases and J by 7 bases, with 19 bases left in between. The CDR3 reads CASNEAGRPGEAFF. The CDR3 nucleotides read TGCGCCAGCAACGAGGCCGGCAGACCAGGTGAAGCTTTCTTT.

The chain combines TRBV6-1 with TRBJ2-7, with a tentative D call TRBD1 (6 bases). The CDR3 totals 13 residues. Trimming took 7 bases from V and 6 from J, leaving 16 bases between them. The germline gives CDR1 MNHNS, CDR2 SASEGT. CDR3 nucleotides: TGTGCCAGCAACTTCTATAGGACAGTCGAGCAGTACTTC. It yields the protein CASNFYRTVEQYF.

The gene calls are TRBV5-4 and TRBJ2-1; 13 bases agree with TRBD2. Germline V gene data show CDR1 as SGHNT and CDR2 as YYREEE (reference sequence). V was clipped by 5 bases and J by 0 bases; unmatched bases: 8. There are 18 residues in the CDR3. In DNA, the CDR3 is TGTGCCAGCAGGCCCGGGACTAGCGGGATCGACTCCTACAATGAGCAGTTCTTC. It is translated as CASRPGTSGIDSYNEQFF.